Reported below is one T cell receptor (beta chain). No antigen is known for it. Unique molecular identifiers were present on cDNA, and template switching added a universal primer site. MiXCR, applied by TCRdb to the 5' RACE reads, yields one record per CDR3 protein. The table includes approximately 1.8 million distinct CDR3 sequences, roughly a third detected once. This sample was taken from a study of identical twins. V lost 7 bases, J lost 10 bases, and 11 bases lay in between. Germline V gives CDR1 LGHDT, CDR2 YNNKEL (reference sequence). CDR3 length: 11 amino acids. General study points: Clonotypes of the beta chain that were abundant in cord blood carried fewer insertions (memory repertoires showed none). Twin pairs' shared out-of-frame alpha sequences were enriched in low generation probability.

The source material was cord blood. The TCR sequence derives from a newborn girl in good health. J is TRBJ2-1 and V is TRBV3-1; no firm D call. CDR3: CASTQDREQFF. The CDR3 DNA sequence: TGTGCCAGCACCCAGGACCGCGAGCAGTTCTTC.